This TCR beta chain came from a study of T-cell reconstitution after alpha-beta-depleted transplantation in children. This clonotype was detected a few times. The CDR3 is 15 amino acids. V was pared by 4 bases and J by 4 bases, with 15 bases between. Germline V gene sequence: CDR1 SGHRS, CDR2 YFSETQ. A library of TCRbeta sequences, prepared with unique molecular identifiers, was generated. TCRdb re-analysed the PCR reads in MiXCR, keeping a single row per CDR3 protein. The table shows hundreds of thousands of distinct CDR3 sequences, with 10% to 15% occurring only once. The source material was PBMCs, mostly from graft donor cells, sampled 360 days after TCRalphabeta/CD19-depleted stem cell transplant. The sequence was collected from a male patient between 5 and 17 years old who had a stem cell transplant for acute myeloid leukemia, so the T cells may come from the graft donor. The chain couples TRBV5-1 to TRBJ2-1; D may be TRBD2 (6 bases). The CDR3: CASSHGLAQYNEQFF. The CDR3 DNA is TGCGCCAGCAGCCACGGGCTAGCGCAATACAATGAGCAGTTCTTC.